The T cell receptor (beta chain) under discussion was sequenced for a study of shared clonotypes between healthy human individuals. Every donor was a Caucasian adult from Nashville, Tennessee. CD45RA+ naive and CD45RA-negative memory subsets were separated from CD4+ cells. Samples underwent the assay at deep level. Assay: immunoSEQ multiplex PCR; the TCRdb copy retains only in-frame clones and omits some. The data show 2 million to 2.5 million clones, 85% to 95% seen once. Per germline, CDR1 GTSNPN and CDR2 SVGIG (reference sequence). This CDR3 contains 13 residues. V lost 2 bases to trimming and J lost 6 bases, with 10 bases between them.

The material sequenced was naive CD4+ T cells sorted from blood. The subset is: CD45RA+ positively selected. This clonotype was obtained from a man younger than 30 in good health. This sequence joins TRBV30 and TRBJ2-2, with D perhaps matching TRBD1 or TRBD2 (5 bases each). CDR3 loop: CAWSPLGAGELFF. In nucleotides, the CDR3 is TGTGCCTGGAGTCCGTTGGGGGCCGGGGAGCTGTTTTTT. Full variable domain (missing parts from reference TRBV30 and TRBJ2-2): SQTIHQWPATLVQPVGSPLSLECTVEGTSNPNLYWYRQAAGRGLQLLFYSVGIGQISSEVPQNLSASRPQDRQFILSSKKLLLSDSGFYLCAWSPLGAGELFFGEGSRLTVL.